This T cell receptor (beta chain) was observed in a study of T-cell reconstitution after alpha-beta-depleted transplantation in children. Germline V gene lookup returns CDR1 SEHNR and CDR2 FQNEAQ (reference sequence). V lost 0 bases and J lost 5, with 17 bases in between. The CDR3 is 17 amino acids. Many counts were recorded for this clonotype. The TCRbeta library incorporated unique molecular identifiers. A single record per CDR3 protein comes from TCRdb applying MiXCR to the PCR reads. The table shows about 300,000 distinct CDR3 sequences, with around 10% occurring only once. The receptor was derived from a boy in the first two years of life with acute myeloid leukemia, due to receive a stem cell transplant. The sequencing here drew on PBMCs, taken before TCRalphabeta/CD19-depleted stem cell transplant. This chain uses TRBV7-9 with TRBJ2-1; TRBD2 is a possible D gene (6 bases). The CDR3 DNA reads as TGTGCCAGCAGCTTAGCGCCTGTTCGCGGGGTCCACAATGAGCAGTTCTTC. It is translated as CASSLAPVRGVHNEQFF. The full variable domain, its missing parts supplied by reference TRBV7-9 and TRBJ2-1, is DTGVSQNPRHKITKRGQNVTFRCDPISEHNRLYWYRQTLGQGPEFLTYFQNEAQLEKSRLLSDRFSAERPKGSFSTLEIQRTEQGDSAMYLCASSLAPVRGVHNEQFFGPGTRLTVL.